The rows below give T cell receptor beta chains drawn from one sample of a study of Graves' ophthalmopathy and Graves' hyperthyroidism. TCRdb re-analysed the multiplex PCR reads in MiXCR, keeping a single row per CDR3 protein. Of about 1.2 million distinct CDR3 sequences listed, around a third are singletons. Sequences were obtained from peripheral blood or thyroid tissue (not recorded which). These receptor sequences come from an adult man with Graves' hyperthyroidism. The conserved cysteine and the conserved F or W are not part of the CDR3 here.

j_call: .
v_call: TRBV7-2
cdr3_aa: ASSSEQGTEQF

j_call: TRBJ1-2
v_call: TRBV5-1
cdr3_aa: ASSWRDRGDGYT

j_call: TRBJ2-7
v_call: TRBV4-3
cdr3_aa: ASSQDRGGEYEQY

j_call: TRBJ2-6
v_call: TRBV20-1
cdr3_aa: SARPRGANVLT

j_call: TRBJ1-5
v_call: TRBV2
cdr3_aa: ARHRENYQPQH

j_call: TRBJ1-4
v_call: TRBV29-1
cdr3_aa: SVGRQNEKLF

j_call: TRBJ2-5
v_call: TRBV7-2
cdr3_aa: ASSSQGGQETQY

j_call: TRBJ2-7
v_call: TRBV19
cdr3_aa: ASSAGANEQY

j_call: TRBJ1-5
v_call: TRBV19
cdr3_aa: ASSYRLPSQPQH

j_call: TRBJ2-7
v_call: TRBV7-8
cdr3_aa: ASTSPGRGWDYEQY

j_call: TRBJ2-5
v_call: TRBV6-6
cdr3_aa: ASSDPPGYARETQY

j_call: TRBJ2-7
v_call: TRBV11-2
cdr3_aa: ASNFGTGTYEQY

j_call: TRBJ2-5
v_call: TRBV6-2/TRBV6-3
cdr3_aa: ASSYWGEETQY

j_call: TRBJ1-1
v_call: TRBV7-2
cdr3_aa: ASSFDPGKPRRMNTEAF

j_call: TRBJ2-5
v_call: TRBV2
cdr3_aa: ASSEDRGHQY

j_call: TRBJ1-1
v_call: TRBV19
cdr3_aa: ASSMQGVGAEAF

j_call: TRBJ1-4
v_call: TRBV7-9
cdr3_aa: ASSYRDSGLATNEKLF

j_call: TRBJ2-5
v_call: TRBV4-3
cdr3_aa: ASSPRWVGKETQY

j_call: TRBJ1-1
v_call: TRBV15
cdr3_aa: ATSVGSGWTNEAF

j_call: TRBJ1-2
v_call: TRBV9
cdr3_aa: ASSVSGFNDGYT

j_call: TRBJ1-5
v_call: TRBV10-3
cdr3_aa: AISMTGRNQPQH

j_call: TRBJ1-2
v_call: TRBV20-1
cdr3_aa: SARGVGGYGYT

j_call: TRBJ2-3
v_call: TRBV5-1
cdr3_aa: ASNVAGTDTQY

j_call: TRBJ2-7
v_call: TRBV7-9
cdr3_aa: ASSAETSGSGEQY

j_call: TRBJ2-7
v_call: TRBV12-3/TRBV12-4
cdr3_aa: ASGTSGHPYEQY

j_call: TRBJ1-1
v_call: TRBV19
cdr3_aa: ASSRQGLTEAF

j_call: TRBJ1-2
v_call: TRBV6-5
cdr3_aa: ATTGQGAKGYT

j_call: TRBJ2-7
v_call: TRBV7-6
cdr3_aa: ASSPLTSGGNGGQY

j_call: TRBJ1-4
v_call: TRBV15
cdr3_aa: ATSRDLFATNEKLF

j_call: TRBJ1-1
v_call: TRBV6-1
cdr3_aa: ASSEARQNTEAF

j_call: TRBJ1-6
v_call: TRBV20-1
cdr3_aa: SADRDRSSYNSPLH

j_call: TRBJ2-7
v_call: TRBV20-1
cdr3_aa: SAMTAKNSYEQY

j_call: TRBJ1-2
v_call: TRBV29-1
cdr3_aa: SVQDQAARGYT

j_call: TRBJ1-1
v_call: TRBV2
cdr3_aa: ASSQGLAGGTEAF

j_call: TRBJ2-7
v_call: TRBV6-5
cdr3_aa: ASSYSRDYEQY

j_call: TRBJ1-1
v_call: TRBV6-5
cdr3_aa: ASSYQPPNTEAF

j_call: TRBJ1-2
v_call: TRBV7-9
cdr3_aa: ASRGHISGYT

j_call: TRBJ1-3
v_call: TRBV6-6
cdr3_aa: ASSSGGATGNTIY

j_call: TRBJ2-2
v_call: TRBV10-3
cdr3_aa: ASSTPRQSLPVAGELF

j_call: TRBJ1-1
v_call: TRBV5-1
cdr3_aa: ASSPDTGYTEAF

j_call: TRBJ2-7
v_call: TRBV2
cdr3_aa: ASSEGQAGSYEQY

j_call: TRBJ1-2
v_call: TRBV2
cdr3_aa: ASLSPGSNYGYT

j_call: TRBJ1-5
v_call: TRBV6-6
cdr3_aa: ASIRQGQNQPQH

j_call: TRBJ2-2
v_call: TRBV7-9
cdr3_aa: ASSLSGRATGELF

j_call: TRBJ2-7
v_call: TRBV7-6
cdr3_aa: ASSSSQGTDEQY

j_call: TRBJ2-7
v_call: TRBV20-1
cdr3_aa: SYLIRGHGAYEQY

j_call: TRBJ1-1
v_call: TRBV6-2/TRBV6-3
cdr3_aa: ASVQRVEAF

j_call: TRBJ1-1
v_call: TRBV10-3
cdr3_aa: AISESRGDTEAF

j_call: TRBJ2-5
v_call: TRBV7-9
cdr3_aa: ASSPTKGKETQY

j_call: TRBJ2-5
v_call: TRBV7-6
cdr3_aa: ASSLAPSGKGETQY